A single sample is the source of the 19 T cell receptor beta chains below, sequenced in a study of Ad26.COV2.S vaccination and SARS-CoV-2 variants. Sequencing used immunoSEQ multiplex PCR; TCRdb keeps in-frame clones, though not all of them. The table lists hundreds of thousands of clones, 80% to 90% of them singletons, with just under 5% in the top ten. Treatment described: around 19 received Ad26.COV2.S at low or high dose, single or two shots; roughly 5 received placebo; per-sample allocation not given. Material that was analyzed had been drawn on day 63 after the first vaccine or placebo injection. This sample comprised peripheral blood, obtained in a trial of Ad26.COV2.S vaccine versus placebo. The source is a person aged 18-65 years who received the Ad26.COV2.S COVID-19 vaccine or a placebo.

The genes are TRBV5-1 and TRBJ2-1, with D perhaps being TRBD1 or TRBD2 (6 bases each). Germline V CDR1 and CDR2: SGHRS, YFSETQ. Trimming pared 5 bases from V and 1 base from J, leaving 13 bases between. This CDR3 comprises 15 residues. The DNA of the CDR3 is TGCGCCAGCAGTATCGGGGGCGGGTCCTACAATGAGCAGTTCTTC. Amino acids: CASSIGGGSYNEQFF.

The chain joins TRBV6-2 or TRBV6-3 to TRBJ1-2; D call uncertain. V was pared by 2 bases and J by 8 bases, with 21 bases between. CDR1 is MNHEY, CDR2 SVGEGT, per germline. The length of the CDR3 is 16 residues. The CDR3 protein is CASSYLPGDGPAGYTF. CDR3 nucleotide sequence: TGTGCCAGCAGTTACCTTCCCGGTGACGGCCCGGCCGGCTACACCTTC.

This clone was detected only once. The CDR3 here is CASRRDRGIDEAFF. CDR3 DNA sequence: TGTGCCAGCAGAAGGGACAGGGGGATCGATGAAGCTTTCTTT. The gene calls are TRBV6-5 and TRBJ1-1; 11 bases are a match to TRBD1. CDR1 is MNHEY and CDR2 is SVGAGI in the germline V gene. The V and J ends lost 6 bases and 7 bases, in that order; junction bases with no gene match: 7. CDR3 size: 14 residues.

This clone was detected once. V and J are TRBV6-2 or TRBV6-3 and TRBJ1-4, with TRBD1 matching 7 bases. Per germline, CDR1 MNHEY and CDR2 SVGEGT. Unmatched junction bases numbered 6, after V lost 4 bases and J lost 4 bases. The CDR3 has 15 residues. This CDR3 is CASSFLTGSNEKLFF. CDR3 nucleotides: TGTGCCAGCAGTTTCTTGACAGGGAGTAATGAAAAACTGTTTTTT.

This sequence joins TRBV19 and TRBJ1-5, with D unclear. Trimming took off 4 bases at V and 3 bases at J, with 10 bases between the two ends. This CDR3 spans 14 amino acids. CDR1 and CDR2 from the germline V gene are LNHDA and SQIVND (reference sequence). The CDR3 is CASSRRVINQPQHF. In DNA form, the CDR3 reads TGTGCCAGTAGTAGGAGGGTAATCAATCAGCCCCAGCATTTT.

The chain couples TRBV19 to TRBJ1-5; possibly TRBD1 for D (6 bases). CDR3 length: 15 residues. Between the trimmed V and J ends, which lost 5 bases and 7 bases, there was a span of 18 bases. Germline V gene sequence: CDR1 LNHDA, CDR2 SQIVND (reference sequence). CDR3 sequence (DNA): TGTGCCAGTAGTCAGGGGTGGGGGGCTCGGCAGCCCCAGCATTTT. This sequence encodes CASSQGWGARQPQHF.

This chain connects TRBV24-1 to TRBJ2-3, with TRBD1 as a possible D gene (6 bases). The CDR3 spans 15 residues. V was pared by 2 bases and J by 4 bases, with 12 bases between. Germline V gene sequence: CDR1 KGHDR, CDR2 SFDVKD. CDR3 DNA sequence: TGTGCCACCAGTGATTCTACAGGGTACGCAGATACGCAGTATTTT. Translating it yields CATSDSTGYADTQYF.

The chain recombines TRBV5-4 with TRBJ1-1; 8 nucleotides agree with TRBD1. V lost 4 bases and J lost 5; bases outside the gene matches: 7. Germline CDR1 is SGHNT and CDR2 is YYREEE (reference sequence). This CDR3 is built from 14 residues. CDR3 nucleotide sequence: TGTGCCAGCAGCCCCCGGACAGGGTATACTGAAGCTTTCTTT. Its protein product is CASSPRTGYTEAFF.

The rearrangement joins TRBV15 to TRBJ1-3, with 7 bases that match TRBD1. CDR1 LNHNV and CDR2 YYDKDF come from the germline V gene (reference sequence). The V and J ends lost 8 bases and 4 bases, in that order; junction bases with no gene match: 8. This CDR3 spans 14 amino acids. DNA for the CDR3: TGTGCCACCGGCGAAGACAGGGTGGGAAACACCATATATTTT. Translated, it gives CATGEDRVGNTIYF.

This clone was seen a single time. The CDR3 loop reads CASSQGGDQPQHF. Written as DNA, the CDR3 is TGTGCCAGCAGCCAAGGAGGAGATCAGCCCCAGCATTTT. This chain connects TRBV28 to TRBJ1-5; D unresolved. The CDR3 consists of 13 residues. CDR1 and CDR2 from the germline V gene are MDHEN and SYDVKM. The V gene lost 6 bases and the J gene lost 5 bases, with 11 bases spanning the gap. Full variable domain (outside the CDR3, taken from reference TRBV28 and TRBJ1-5): DVKVTQSSRYLVKRTGEKVFLECVQDMDHENMFWYRQDPGLGLRLIYFSYDVKMKEKGDIPEGYSVSREKKERFSLILESASTNQTSMYLCASSQGGDQPQHFGDGTRLSIL.

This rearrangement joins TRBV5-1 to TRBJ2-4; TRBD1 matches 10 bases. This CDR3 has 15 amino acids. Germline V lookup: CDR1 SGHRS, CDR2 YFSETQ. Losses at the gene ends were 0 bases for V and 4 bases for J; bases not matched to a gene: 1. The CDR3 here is CASSLVGQGKNIQYF. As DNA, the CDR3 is TGCGCCAGCAGCTTGGTGGGACAGGGGAAAAACATTCAGTACTTC.

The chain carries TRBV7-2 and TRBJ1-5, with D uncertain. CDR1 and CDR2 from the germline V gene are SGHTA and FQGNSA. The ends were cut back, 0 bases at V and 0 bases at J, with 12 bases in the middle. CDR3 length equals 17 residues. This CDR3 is CASSLAPAGFSNQPQHF. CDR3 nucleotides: TGTGCCAGCAGCTTAGCGCCAGCGGGGTTTAGCAATCAGCCCCAGCATTTT.

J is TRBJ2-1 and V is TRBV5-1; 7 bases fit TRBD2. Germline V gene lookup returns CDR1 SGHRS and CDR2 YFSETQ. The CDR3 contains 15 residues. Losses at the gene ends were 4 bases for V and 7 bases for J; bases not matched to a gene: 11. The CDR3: CASSPWGAGLNEQFF. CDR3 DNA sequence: TGCGCCAGCAGCCCCTGGGGAGCGGGGTTAAATGAGCAGTTCTTC.

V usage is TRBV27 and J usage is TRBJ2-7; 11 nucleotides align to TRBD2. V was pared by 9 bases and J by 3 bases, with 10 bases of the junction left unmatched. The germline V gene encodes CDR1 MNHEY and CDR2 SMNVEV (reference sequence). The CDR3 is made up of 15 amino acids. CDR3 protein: CARPPRTSGFYEQYF. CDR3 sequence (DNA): TGTGCCAGGCCACCGCGGACTAGCGGGTTCTACGAGCAGTACTTC.

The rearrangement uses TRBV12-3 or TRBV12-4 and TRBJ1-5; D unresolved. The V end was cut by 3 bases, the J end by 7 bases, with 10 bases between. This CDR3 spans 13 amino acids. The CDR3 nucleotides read TGTGCCAGCAGTTTCAAGGAAAACCAGCCCCAGCATTTT. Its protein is CASSFKENQPQHF.

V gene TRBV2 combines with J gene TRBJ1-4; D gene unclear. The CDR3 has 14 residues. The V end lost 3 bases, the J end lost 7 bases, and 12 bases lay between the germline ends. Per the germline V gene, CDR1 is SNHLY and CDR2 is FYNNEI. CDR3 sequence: CASSDSRLSEKLFF. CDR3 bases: TGTGCCAGCAGTGATAGCAGATTGAGTGAAAAACTGTTTTTT.

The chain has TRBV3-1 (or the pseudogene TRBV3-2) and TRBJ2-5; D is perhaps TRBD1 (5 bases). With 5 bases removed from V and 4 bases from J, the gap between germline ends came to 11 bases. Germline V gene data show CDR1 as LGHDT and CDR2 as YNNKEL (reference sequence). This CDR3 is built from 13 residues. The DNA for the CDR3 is TGTGCCAGCAGCTCTTTGCAGGGAGAGACCCAGTACTTC. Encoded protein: CASSSLQGETQYF.

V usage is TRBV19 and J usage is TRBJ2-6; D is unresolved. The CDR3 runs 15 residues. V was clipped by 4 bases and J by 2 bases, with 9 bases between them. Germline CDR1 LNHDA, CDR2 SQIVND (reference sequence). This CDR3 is CASSNPGAGANVLTF. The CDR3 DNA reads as TGTGCCAGTAGTAACCCAGGCGCTGGGGCCAACGTCCTGACTTTC.

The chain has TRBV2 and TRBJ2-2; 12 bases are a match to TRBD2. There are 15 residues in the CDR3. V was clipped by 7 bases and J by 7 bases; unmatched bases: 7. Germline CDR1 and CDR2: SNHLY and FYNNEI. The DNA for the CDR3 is TGTGCCAGCAAAGCCGTGGGACTAGCGGGCGGGGAGCTGTTTTTT. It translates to CASKAVGLAGGELFF.